These 15 T cell receptor beta chains came from one sample sequenced in a study of human T cells and chemical hapten exposure. Time point denoted: patch test 2, 6 weeks after DPC sensitization. Treatment of the sample: therapeutic diphenylcyclopropenone sensitization with weekly scalp DPC. Each CDR3 protein is one row after TCRdb ran MiXCR on the RACE reads. The sample records under 450,000 distinct CDR3 sequences, under 6.5% being singletons. The source was whole blood, collected in connection with sensitization to the hapten diphenylcyclopropenone (DPC). The receptors were sampled from a woman aged 18-29 years with alopecia areata. Some clones in this sample may be carry-over from other donors' samples.

This clonotype has only a few counts. This chain uses TRBV20-1 with TRBJ2-7, with 8 bases aligning to TRBD1. The germline V gene has CDR1 DFQATT and CDR2 SNEGSKA (reference sequence). V dropped 6 bases and J dropped 5; count of bases not matched to a gene: 9. CDR3 length: 13 residues. CDR3 protein: CSATDRVVDEQYF. For the CDR3, the DNA is TGCAGTGCAACGGACAGGGTAGTCGACGAGCAGTACTTC.

This clonotype was seen a few times. This rearrangement joins TRBV12-3 or TRBV12-4 to TRBJ2-3; D is unclear. V gave up 3 bases and J gave up 2 bases, with 9 bases separating them. The CDR3 consists of 14 residues. In DNA form, the CDR3 reads TGTGCCAGCAGTTTTGGTAGCCCCACAGATACGCAGTATTTT. Amino acid sequence: CASSFGSPTDTQYF.

J is TRBJ2-7 and V is TRBV18; the match to TRBD1 covers 9 bases. The V gene's germline CDR1 is KGHSH and CDR2 LQKENI. CDR3 size: 16 residues. V was pared by 3 bases and J by 2 bases, with 8 bases of the junction left unmatched. The CDR3 sequence: CASSPAAGTGTYEQYF. For the CDR3, the DNA is TGTGCCAGCTCACCCGCGGCTGGGACAGGGACCTACGAGCAGTACTTC. The full variable domain, with the rest looked up from reference TRBV18 and TRBJ2-7, is NAGVMQNPRHLVRRRGQEARLRCSPMKGHSHVYWYRQLPEEGLKFMVYLQKENIIDESGMPKERFSAEFPKEGPSILRIQQVVRGDSAAYFCASSPAAGTGTYEQYFGPGTRLTVT.

This clonotype was seen a few times. The rearrangement joins TRBV4-3 to TRBJ2-1, with unresolved D. Trimming removed 0 bases at V and 0 bases at J, with 6 bases between. The CDR3 has 15 residues. The germline gives CDR1 LGHNA, CDR2 YSLEER. This CDR3 is CASSQDTRSYNEQFF. The CDR3 nucleotides read TGCGCCAGCAGCCAAGACACCCGCTCCTACAATGAGCAGTTCTTC.

The V and J genes are TRBV7-9 and TRBJ2-7; D gene ambiguous. CDR1 and CDR2 (germline): SEHNR, FQNEAQ (reference sequence). V dropped 5 bases and J dropped 2 bases, with 16 bases sitting between them. The CDR3 length is 15 residues. The CDR3 sequence: CASSDEDVSAYEQYF. CDR3 nucleotide sequence: TGTGCCAGCAGCGACGAGGACGTATCCGCCTACGAGCAGTACTTC. The complete variable domain, with remaining parts taken from reference TRBV7-9 and TRBJ2-7, reads DTGVSQNPRHKITKRGQNVTFRCDPISEHNRLYWYRQTLGQGPEFLTYFQNEAQLEKSRLLSDRFSAERPKGSFSTLEIQRTEQGDSAMYLCASSDEDVSAYEQYFGPGTRLTVT.

This clonotype was observed a few times. V usage is TRBV7-2 and J usage is TRBJ2-3; possibly TRBD2 for D (6 bases). V dropped 1 base and J dropped 6 bases, with 14 bases sitting between them. The germline CDR1 and CDR2 sequences are SGHTA and FQGNSA. The CDR3 loop spans 15 amino acids. CDR3 in amino acids: CASSLGGASADTQYF. CDR3 bases: TGTGCCAGCAGCTTAGGAGGGGCTAGCGCCGATACGCAGTATTTT.

This rearrangement joins TRBV7-9 to TRBJ2-5, with 9 bases identical to TRBD1. Germline CDR1 is SEHNR and CDR2 is FQNEAQ (reference sequence). V lost 5 bases and J lost 5; bases outside the gene matches: 6. The CDR3 totals 14 residues. Written as DNA, the CDR3 is TGTGCCAGCAGCGAACAGGGGGCGTGGGAGACCCAGTACTTC. Its protein product is CASSEQGAWETQYF.

The chain employs TRBV10-3 and TRBJ2-3; TRBD2 matches at 7 bases. CDR3 size: 13 residues. Germline V CDR1 and CDR2: ENHRY, SYGVKD. Germline trimming cut 8 bases from V and 6 bases from J; bases unmatched to any gene: 8. The CDR3 DNA is TGTGCCATCGAAGTTGACGGGGGGGATACGCAGTATTTT. This translates into CAIEVDGGDTQYF.

This clonotype was found many times. V is TRBV7-2 and J is TRBJ1-2, with D tentatively TRBD1 (5 bases). The ends were cut back, 1 base at V and 5 bases at J, with 8 bases in the middle. The CDR3 contains 13 residues. Germline values: CDR1 SGHTA, CDR2 FQGNSA. CDR3 sequence: CASSLEGRYGYTF. The CDR3 nucleotides are TGTGCCAGCAGCTTAGAGGGACGGTATGGCTACACCTTC.

This clonotype was recorded a few times. The chain links TRBV2 to TRBJ1-1; D remains unclear. The CDR3 is 14 amino acids. V lost 6 bases, J lost 4 bases, and 15 bases lay in between. Germline CDR1 reads SNHLY; CDR2 reads FYNNEI. CDR3 DNA sequence: TGTGCCAGCAGGCGGGAAGGAGTTCGCACTGAAGCTTTCTTT. Its protein is CASRREGVRTEAFF. Based on the CDR3 plus reference TRBV2 and TRBJ1-1, the full variable domain is EPEVTQTPSHQVTQMGQEVILRCVPISNHLYFYWYRQILGQKVEFLVSFYNNEISEKSEIFDDQFSVERPDGSNFTLKIRSTKLEDSAMYFCASRREGVRTEAFFGQGTRLTVV.

This clonotype has more than one count but fewer than ten. The chain joins TRBV12-3 or TRBV12-4 to TRBJ1-4; D is perhaps TRBD1 (5 bases). This CDR3 spans 16 amino acids. V gave up 4 bases and J gave up 0 bases, with 12 bases separating them. The CDR3 DNA reads as TGTGCCAGCAGTTCCCCGGACAAATCAACTAATGAAAAACTGTTTTTT. This codes for CASSSPDKSTNEKLFF.

The rearrangement links TRBV29-1 to TRBJ1-2; D unclear. V gave up 7 bases and J gave up 6 bases, with 12 bases separating them. Germline V lookup: CDR1 SQVTM, CDR2 ANQGSEA. The CDR3 extends over 11 amino acids. CDR3 region: CSAGRPDGYTF. The DNA for the CDR3 is TGCAGCGCCGGACGCCCGGATGGCTACACCTTC.

This clonotype was picked up a small number of times. The J gene is TRBJ1-6, the V gene TRBV7-2, with D perhaps matching TRBD1 (5 bases). Germline V gene lookup returns CDR1 SGHTA and CDR2 FQGNSA. V shed 3 bases and J shed 7 bases, with 13 bases lying between them. CDR3 size: 15 residues. CDR3 sequence reads: CASSFGAGMNSPLHF. CDR3 coding DNA: TGTGCCAGCAGCTTCGGGGCAGGGATGAATTCACCCCTCCACTTT. The whole variable domain, filled in from reference TRBV7-2 and TRBJ1-6, reads GAGVSQSPSNKVTEKGKDVELRCDPISGHTALYWYRQSLGQGLEFLIYFQGNSAPDKSGLPSDRFSAERTGGSVSTLTIQRTQQEDSAVYLCASSFGAGMNSPLHFGNGTRLTVT.

CDR3 nucleotide sequence: TGTGCCAGCAGTTTATCAGGGGAGGTCTACGAGCAGTACTTC. This codes for CASSLSGEVYEQYF. The V and J genes are TRBV28 and TRBJ2-7; D assignment may be TRBD1 or TRBD2 (6 bases each). Germline CDR1 is MDHEN and CDR2 is SYDVKM. V was trimmed by 1 base and J by 3 bases, leaving 10 bases between them. This CDR3 is 14 amino acids long.

This clonotype was recorded a few times. This chain joins TRBV11-2 and TRBJ2-7, with TRBD1 matching over 10 bases. After removal of 6 bases from V and 4 bases from J, the junction contained 6 bases not matched to a gene. CDR3 size: 14 residues. Germline lookup yields CDR1 SGHAT and CDR2 FQNNGV. DNA of the CDR3: TGTGCCAGCAGGGGACAGGGGATGGGGTACGAGCAGTACTTC. Amino acids: CASRGQGMGYEQYF.